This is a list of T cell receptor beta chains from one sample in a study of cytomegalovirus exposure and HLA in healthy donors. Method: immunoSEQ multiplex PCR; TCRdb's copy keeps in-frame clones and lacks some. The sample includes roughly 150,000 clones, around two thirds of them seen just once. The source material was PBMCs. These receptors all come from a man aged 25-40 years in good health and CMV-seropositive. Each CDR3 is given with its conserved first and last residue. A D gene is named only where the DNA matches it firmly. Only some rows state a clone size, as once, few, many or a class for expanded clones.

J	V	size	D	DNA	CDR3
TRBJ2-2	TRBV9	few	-	TGTGCCAGCAGCTCAACCGGGGAGCTGTTTTTT	CASSSTGELFF
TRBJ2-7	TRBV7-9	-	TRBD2	TGTTCCAGCAGCTTAGCGGGCCTGCCCTACGAGCAGTACTTC	CSSSLAGLPYEQYF
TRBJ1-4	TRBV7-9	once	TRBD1	TGTGCCAGCAGCTTAGGGGGGGGACAGGCTGAAAAACTGTTTTTT	CASSLGGGQAEKLFF
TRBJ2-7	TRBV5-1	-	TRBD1	TGCGCCAGCAGCTCGGGACAGGGGATCTACGAGCAGTACTTC	CASSSGQGIYEQYF
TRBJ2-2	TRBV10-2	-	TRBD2	TGCGCCAGCAGTCTTAGCGGGGTGAACACCGGGGAGCTGTTTTTT	CASSLSGVNTGELFF
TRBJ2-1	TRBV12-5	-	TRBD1	TGTGCTAGTGGTCCGTTCCGGGACAGGGGGCCTAATTCCTACAATGAGCAGTTCTTC	CASGPFRDRGPNSYNEQFF
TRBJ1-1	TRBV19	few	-	TGTGCCAGTAGTATCCAGGGCATGAACACTGAAGCTTTCTTT	CASSIQGMNTEAFF
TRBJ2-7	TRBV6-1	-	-	TGTGCCAGCAGTGAGACAGAGATCTCCTACGAGCAGTACTTC	CASSETEISYEQYF
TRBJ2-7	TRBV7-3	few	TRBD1	TGTGCCAGCAGCTTAACTGGACAGGGATCGTACGAGCAGTACTTC	CASSLTGQGSYEQYF
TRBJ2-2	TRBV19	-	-	TGTGCCACCAGATGGGGCGGGAGGGAGCTGTTTTTT	CATRWGGRELFF
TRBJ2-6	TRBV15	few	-	TGTGCCACCAGCAGCGGTACGCAGGGGCTAAGCTCTGGGGCCAACGTCCTGACTTTC	CATSSGTQGLSSGANVLTF
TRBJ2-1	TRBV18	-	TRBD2	TGTGCCAGCTCACCACCGGGGCGGGAGAGTTTGAATGAGCAGTTCTTC	CASSPPGRESLNEQFF
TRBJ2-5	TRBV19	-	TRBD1	TGTGCCAGTAGCTCGGACAGGGGAGAGACCCAGTACTTC	CASSSDRGETQYF
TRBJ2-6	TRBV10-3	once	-	TGTGCCATCAGTGAACAGGGCTCTGGGGCCAACGTCCTGACTTTC	CAISEQGSGANVLTF
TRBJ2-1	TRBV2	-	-	TGTGCCAGCAGTGGGGACACCTACAATGAGCAGTTCTTC	CASSGDTYNEQFF
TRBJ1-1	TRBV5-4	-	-	TGTGCCAGCAGCTTGTCGGGCGGGATTGGGACTGAAGCTTTCTTT	CASSLSGGIGTEAFF
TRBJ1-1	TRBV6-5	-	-	TGTGCCAGCAGTCAGACAAGAAACACTGAAGCTTTCTTT	CASSQTRNTEAFF
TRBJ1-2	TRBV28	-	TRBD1	TGTGCCAGCAGATCTGGCGACAGGGACTATGGCTACACCTTC	CASRSGDRDYGYTF
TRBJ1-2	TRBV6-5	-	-	TGTGCCAGCAGTTACTTCGAGCATCCGGACTGGAGTGGCTACACCTTC	CASSYFEHPDWSGYTF
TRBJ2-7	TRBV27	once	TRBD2	TGTGCCACTAAAACCGGACTAGCGGGTTTCGAGCAGTACTTC	CATKTGLAGFEQYF
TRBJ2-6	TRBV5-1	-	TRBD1	TGCGCCAGCAGCTTGGACAGGGGTTCTGGGGCCAACGTCCTGACTTTC	CASSLDRGSGANVLTF
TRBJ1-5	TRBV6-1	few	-	TGTGCCTCTAAGGAGGAGCAGCCCCAGCATTTT	CASKEEQPQHF